This passage covers 7 T cell receptor beta chains from one sample sequenced in a study of CD8+ T cells in alopecia areata. RNA was isolated and reverse transcribed to cDNA, the sequencing template. Libraries were prepared by immunoSEQ multiplex PCR; TCRdb keeps only in-frame clonotypes and omits some of them. Of 110,000 or so clones in the sample, about two fifths were seen once. The specimen sequenced was CD4+ T cells sorted from blood. The receptors derive from a human donor with alopecia areata.

This clone turned up a few times. This chain links TRBV29-1 with TRBJ1-2; D gene unclear. Trimming took 7 bases from V and 2 from J, leaving 11 bases between them. This CDR3 is 12 amino acids long. The germline gives CDR1 SQVTM, CDR2 ANQGSEA. The CDR3 is CSGLTENYGYTF. The CDR3 DNA is TGCAGCGGGTTAACAGAGAACTATGGCTACACCTTC.

This clone was seen more than once but under ten times. The chain links TRBV4-3 to TRBJ2-3, with 7 bases fitting TRBD2. Trimming at V came to 6 bases and at J to 4 bases, leaving 10 bases not matched to a gene. CDR3 length equals 15 residues. Germline loops: CDR1 LGHNA, CDR2 YSLEER. CDR3 in DNA: TGCGCCAGCAGGTTCGAGCGGGGTGTATCAGATACGCAGTATTTT. This encodes CASRFERGVSDTQYF.

The chain joins TRBV20-1 to TRBJ1-2; TRBD1 matches at 10 bases. The junction had 1 base not matched to a gene; V was cut back by 5 bases and J by 7 bases. The CDR3 runs to 11 residues. Germline V CDR1 and CDR2: DFQATT, SNEGSKA (reference sequence). CDR3 sequence (DNA): TGCAGTGCTTGGGACAGGGGTGGCTACACCTTC. Its protein is CSAWDRGGYTF.

This clone has more than one count but fewer than ten. J is TRBJ2-5 and V is TRBV2; D may be TRBD2 (6 bases). There are 15 residues in the CDR3. Trimming stripped 5 bases from V and 1 base from J, with 14 bases between. CDR1 and CDR2 (germline): SNHLY, FYNNEI. Here the CDR3 reads CASSPSWDFQETQYF. CDR3 DNA sequence: TGTGCCAGCAGTCCTAGTTGGGACTTCCAAGAGACCCAGTACTTC.

This clone came up a few times. The chain joins TRBV18 to TRBJ2-3; D is undetermined. V lost 5 bases and J 1 base, leaving 10 bases between the germline ends. This CDR3 is 14 amino acids long. CDR1 KGHSH and CDR2 LQKENI come from the germline V gene. The CDR3 reads CASSNNEGTDTQYF. The CDR3, as DNA: TGTGCCAGCTCAAACAATGAGGGCACAGATACGCAGTATTTT.

The chain couples TRBV5-1 to TRBJ2-6; no firm D call. The CDR3 is 16 residues long. The germline gives CDR1 SGHRS, CDR2 YFSETQ. Between the trimmed V and J ends, which lost 0 bases and 0 bases, there was a span of 7 bases. Written as DNA, the CDR3 is TGCGCCAGCAGCTTGGAGTTGAACTCTGGGGCCAACGTCCTGACTTTC. Residues: CASSLELNSGANVLTF. The whole variable domain, remainder taken from reference TRBV5-1 and TRBJ2-6, is KAGVTQTPRYLIKTRGQQVTLSCSPISGHRSVSWYQQTPGQGLQFLFEYFSETQRNKGNFPGRFSGRQFSNSRSEMNVSTLELGDSALYLCASSLELNSGANVLTFGAGSRLTVL.

This chain uses TRBV28 with TRBJ1-2; D unclear. The CDR3 is 14 amino acids. Germline CDR1 and CDR2: MDHEN and SYDVKM. Deletions cut 3 bases from V and 4 bases from J, with 12 bases between. CDR3 loop: CASSLEDGFYGYTF. The CDR3 nucleotides are TGTGCCAGCAGTTTGGAGGACGGATTCTATGGCTACACCTTC.